The 29 T cell receptor beta chains given below trace back to one sample, sequenced in a study of technical replicates of blood from several donors. The table came from immunoSEQ multiplex PCR; TCRdb's copy has only in-frame clones and leaves some out. Seen here are about 83,000 clones, around 92% observed once, and the top ten hold about 0.26%. The sequenced sample was T cells isolated from PBMCs. The source is a human donor in good health.

The genes are TRBV19 and TRBJ1-5; D is undetermined. There are 13 residues in the CDR3. Per germline, CDR1 LNHDA and CDR2 SQIVND (reference sequence). V lost 6 bases, J lost 5 bases, and 11 bases lay in between. For the CDR3, the DNA is TGTGCCAGTAGCCCCCAGTTATATCAGCCCCAGCATTTT. This sequence encodes CASSPQLYQPQHF.

The CDR3 spells CASSSGQVSSYEQYF. CDR3 in DNA: TGTGCCAGCTCATCGGGACAGGTCAGCTCCTACGAGCAGTACTTC. The gene calls are TRBV18 and TRBJ2-7, with 8 bases fitting TRBD1. Germline lookup yields CDR1 KGHSH and CDR2 LQKENI. There are 15 residues in the CDR3. V lost 5 bases, J lost 0 bases, and 6 bases stayed unmatched.

The chain combines TRBV6-5 with TRBJ1-1; no firm D call. V lost 0 bases to trimming and J lost 10 bases, with 12 bases between them. CDR1 and CDR2 from the germline V gene are MNHEY and SVGAGI. The CDR3 runs to 13 residues. The CDR3 sequence: CASSYSSKERAFF. The CDR3 DNA reads TGTGCCAGCAGTTACTCGTCTAAAGAGAGAGCTTTCTTT.

This chain uses TRBV7-9 with TRBJ2-1; D perhaps matches TRBD2 (6 bases). Trimming shortened V by 2 bases and J by 5 bases, and 19 bases separated the two germline ends. Germline CDR1 and CDR2: SEHNR and FQNEAQ (reference sequence). The CDR3 is made up of 17 amino acids. The CDR3 spells CASSLTLGGDVHNEQFF. The CDR3 nucleotides are TGTGCCAGCAGCTTAACGCTCGGAGGGGATGTACACAATGAGCAGTTCTTC.

This clone was detected a few times. The rearrangement uses TRBV7-9 and TRBJ2-2; perhaps TRBD2 as D (6 bases). Trimming left V 7 bases short and J 2 bases short, with 14 bases between. CDR3 length equals 15 residues. Germline V gene sequence: CDR1 SEHNR, CDR2 FQNEAQ (reference sequence). The chain's CDR3 is CASIDRGLNTGELFF. Here the CDR3 DNA reads TGTGCCAGCATCGATAGAGGACTAAACACCGGGGAGCTGTTTTTT.

The table lists this clone with a few counts. The chain joins TRBV27 to TRBJ1-1; no firm D call. The CDR3 sequence is 16 residues long. V was shortened by 1 base and J by 1 base, with 13 bases between the two germline ends. The germline V gene has CDR1 MNHEY and CDR2 SMNVEV (reference sequence). CDR3 residues: CASSLYSVNPNTEAFF. The CDR3 coding sequence is TGTGCCAGCAGTTTATACTCGGTAAACCCGAACACTGAAGCTTTCTTT.

The chain links TRBV28 to TRBJ2-3, with 7 bases aligning to TRBD1. V lost 6 bases to trimming and J lost 2 bases; unmatched junction nucleotides: 8. Germline V gene sequence: CDR1 MDHEN, CDR2 SYDVKM. The CDR3 length is 15 residues. The CDR3 sequence: CASSTGQRFTDTQYF. CDR3 DNA sequence: TGTGCCAGCAGCACGGGACAGAGATTCACAGATACGCAGTATTTT.

In this sample, this clone turned up once. V usage is TRBV5-1 and J usage is TRBJ2-5, with 8 positions matching TRBD1. In germline, CDR1 is SGHRS, CDR2 YFSETQ. The trim removed 4 bases at V and 5 bases at J, leaving 13 bases unmatched. The CDR3 extends over 16 amino acids. The CDR3 region is CASSPGTQGARETQYF. CDR3 bases: TGCGCCAGCAGCCCGGGAACCCAGGGGGCGCGGGAGACCCAGTACTTC.

The chain uses TRBV5-1 and TRBJ2-5; D is possibly TRBD2 (5 bases). This CDR3 comprises 14 residues. CDR1 SGHRS and CDR2 YFSETQ come from the germline V gene. The V gene lost 1 base and the J gene lost 2 bases, with 9 bases spanning the gap. CDR3 protein: CASSLLSGQETQYF. CDR3 DNA: TGCGCCAGCAGCTTGCTAAGCGGTCAAGAGACCCAGTACTTC.

V is TRBV6-5 and J is TRBJ2-7, with 9 bases that match TRBD1. The CDR3 is 14 amino acids. Germline values: CDR1 MNHEY, CDR2 SVGAGI. Trimming removed 0 bases from V and 6 bases from J; junction bases left unmatched: 3. The CDR3 coding sequence is TGTGCCAGCAGTTACTCCGGGACAGGGAGCGAGCAGTACTTC. Amino acids: CASSYSGTGSEQYF.

This chain connects TRBV25-1 to TRBJ2-5; TRBD2 is a possible D gene (6 bases). CDR3 length: 16 amino acids. The germline gives CDR1 MGHDK, CDR2 SYGVNS. V was cut by 4 bases and J by 3 bases, with 18 bases left in between. CDR3 region: CASSGPAGAQKETQYF. In DNA form, the CDR3 reads TGTGCCAGCAGTGGGCCAGCGGGCGCACAGAAAGAGACCCAGTACTTC.

The chain uses TRBV27 and TRBJ2-7; 8 bases line up with TRBD2. The CDR3 length is 13 residues. Germline CDR1 MNHEY, CDR2 SMNVEV (reference sequence). After removal of 7 bases from V and 1 base from J, the junction contained 3 bases not matched to a gene. In nucleotides, the CDR3 is TGTGCCAGCATGTTAGCGGGGTCCTACGAGCAGTACTTC. It translates to CASMLAGSYEQYF.

This chain joins TRBV11-2 and TRBJ1-5; TRBD1 might be the D (6 bases). V lost 1 base to trimming and J lost 0 bases, with 10 bases between them. Germline V lookup: CDR1 SGHAT, CDR2 FQNNGV. The CDR3 is made up of 16 amino acids. This CDR3 is CASSLAGQNSNQPQHF. The CDR3 coding sequence is TGTGCCAGCAGCTTAGCCGGACAGAATAGCAATCAGCCCCAGCATTTT. Combining the CDR3 with reference TRBV11-2 and TRBJ1-5 gives the whole variable domain EAGVAQSPRYKIIEKRQSVAFWCNPISGHATLYWYQQILGQGPKLLIQFQNNGVVDDSQLPKDRFSAERLKGVDSTLKIQPAKLEDSAVYLCASSLAGQNSNQPQHFGDGTRLSIL.

This clone was observed a single time. V gene TRBV5-1 combines with J gene TRBJ2-1, with 16 bases fitting TRBD2. The germline CDR1 and CDR2 sequences are SGHRS and YFSETQ. V shed 5 bases and J 9 bases; nucleotides not matched to a gene: 8. The CDR3 is 16 residues long. CDR3 sequence: CASRTGTSGRGAEQFF. The CDR3, as DNA: TGCGCCAGCAGAACCGGGACTAGCGGGAGGGGAGCTGAGCAGTTCTTC. The full variable domain, its missing parts supplied by reference TRBV5-1 and TRBJ2-1, is KAGVTQTPRYLIKTRGQQVTLSCSPISGHRSVSWYQQTPGQGLQFLFEYFSETQRNKGNFPGRFSGRQFSNSRSEMNVSTLELGDSALYLCASRTGTSGRGAEQFFGPGTRLTVL.

V gene TRBV6-5 combines with J gene TRBJ2-4, with TRBD1 matching over 8 bases. Germline V gives CDR1 MNHEY, CDR2 SVGAGI. The CDR3 consists of 16 residues. The ends lost 4 bases at V and 0 bases at J; junction bases unmatched: 5. The CDR3, as DNA: TGTGCCAGCAGTTCGGACAGGGACCAAGCCAAAAACATTCAGTACTTC. Translated: CASSSDRDQAKNIQYF.

The chain combines TRBV7-2 with TRBJ2-7; perhaps TRBD2 as D (6 bases). Germline loops: CDR1 SGHTA, CDR2 FQGNSA. V was cut by 0 bases and J by 5 bases, with 17 bases left in between. The CDR3 spans 16 residues. The CDR3 bases are TGTGCCAGCAGCTTAGCGGGGAGGAGACTCTTAGACGAGCAGTACTTC. This codes for CASSLAGRRLLDEQYF.

The chain couples TRBV5-1 to TRBJ1-1; 10 bases agree with TRBD1. Germline CDR1 and CDR2: SGHRS and YFSETQ. The length of the CDR3 is 17 residues. V dropped 3 bases and J dropped 3; count of bases not matched to a gene: 11. CDR3 residues: CASSSGKTGGAYTEAFF. The DNA for the CDR3 is TGCGCCAGCAGCTCGGGGAAGACAGGGGGCGCCTACACTGAAGCTTTCTTT.

This clone appeared a few times. V usage is TRBV5-1 and J usage is TRBJ1-1; weak D call: TRBD1 (6 bases). Germline V gene sequence: CDR1 SGHRS, CDR2 YFSETQ. V was clipped by 6 bases and J by 3 bases, with 15 bases between them. This CDR3 spans 14 amino acids. Written as DNA, the CDR3 is TGCGCCAGCAATGGTGGGGGCATGGACACTGAAGCTTTCTTT. It translates to CASNGGGMDTEAFF.

CDR3 loop: CASSLPGLAVHEQYF. The CDR3 DNA sequence: TGCGCCAGCAGTCTTCCGGGACTAGCGGTTCACGAGCAGTACTTC. The chain carries TRBV5-1 and TRBJ2-7; 11 nucleotides match TRBD2. V was clipped by 5 bases and J by 5 bases; unmatched bases: 9. The CDR3 totals 15 residues. Germline V gene data show CDR1 as SGHRS and CDR2 as YFSETQ.

V is TRBV5-1 and J is TRBJ2-2; 15 bases line up with TRBD2. CDR3 length equals 19 residues. The V gene's germline CDR1 is SGHRS and CDR2 YFSETQ. Trimming took 2 bases from V and 0 from J; bases not matched to a gene: 5. DNA of the CDR3: TGCGCCAGCAGCTTTCCGGGACTAGCGGGAGGCCCGAACACCGGGGAGCTGTTTTTT. It encodes CASSFPGLAGGPNTGELFF.

The V gene is TRBV4-1, the J gene TRBJ2-7; 9 positions agree with TRBD1. The V gene end was trimmed by 4 bases and the J gene end by 2 bases; junction bases not matched to a gene: 3. There are 14 residues in the CDR3. Germline CDR1 reads MGHRA; CDR2 reads YSYEKL. The CDR3 nucleotides are TGCGCCAGCAGCCCCCGGACAGGGGCCTACGAGCAGTACTTC. It yields the protein CASSPRTGAYEQYF.

The chain is built from TRBV18 and TRBJ2-7, with 8 bases fitting TRBD1. V shed 2 bases, J shed 6 bases, and the junction held 18 bases outside the gene matches. CDR3 length: 18 amino acids. CDR1 and CDR2 from the germline V gene are KGHSH and LQKENI. Written as DNA, the CDR3 is TGTGCCAGCTCACCAATCATAGGTGCCCGGGACAGGTACCGCGAGCAGTACTTC. Encoded protein: CASSPIIGARDRYREQYF.

This rearrangement joins TRBV5-6 to TRBJ1-6, with 7 nucleotides matching TRBD1. V lost 1 base to trimming and J lost 7 bases; unmatched junction nucleotides: 5. Germline-derived CDR1 and CDR2 are SGHDT and YYEEEE. CDR3 size: 15 residues. The CDR3 sequence: CASSLTGAGNSPLHF. In nucleotides, the CDR3 is TGTGCCAGCAGCTTGACAGGGGCAGGAAATTCACCCCTCCACTTT.

V is TRBV10-3 and J is TRBJ1-1, with D hard to call. Trimming pared 4 bases from V and 4 bases from J, leaving 13 bases between. CDR3 size: 14 residues. The V gene's germline CDR1 is ENHRY and CDR2 SYGVKD. CDR3 protein: CAISAVQAGTEAFF. In DNA form, the CDR3 reads TGTGCCATCAGTGCAGTCCAGGCAGGCACTGAAGCTTTCTTT.

The J gene is TRBJ2-1, the V gene TRBV7-9; D remains unclear. Germline V gene sequence: CDR1 SEHNR, CDR2 FQNEAQ (reference sequence). This CDR3 is built from 12 residues. V was shortened by 5 bases and J by 10 bases, with 12 bases between the two germline ends. CDR3 DNA sequence: TGTGCCAGCAGCCACGATGACTCCGAGCAGTTCTTC. The encoded protein is CASSHDDSEQFF.

The rearrangement links TRBV14 to TRBJ1-2; D is unclear. The CDR3 is 15 residues long. The V gene's germline CDR1 is SGHDN and CDR2 FVKESK. V lost 5 bases and J lost 5, with 18 bases in between. The CDR3 here is CASSKEEVPNYGYTF. The CDR3 nucleotides are TGTGCCAGCAGCAAGGAGGAGGTCCCGAATTATGGCTACACCTTC.

This chain's CDR3 is CASSAPGQGANEQYF. For the CDR3, the DNA is TGTGCCAGCAGTGCTCCGGGACAGGGGGCGAATGAGCAGTACTTC. The rearrangement uses TRBV6-1 and TRBJ2-7, with 12 bases that match TRBD1. This CDR3 is 15 amino acids long. Germline lookup yields CDR1 MNHNS and CDR2 SASEGT. V lost 4 bases, J lost 7 bases, and 8 bases stayed unmatched.

The chain couples TRBV11-2 to TRBJ2-5; possibly TRBD2 for D (5 bases). The CDR3 runs to 13 residues. Per germline, CDR1 SGHAT and CDR2 FQNNGV. V was cut by 0 bases and J by 4 bases, with 6 bases left in between. CDR3 nucleotide sequence: TGTGCCAGCAGCTTAGAGAGGGCAGAGACCCAGTACTTC. This sequence encodes CASSLERAETQYF.

The rearrangement joins TRBV4-1 to TRBJ1-2; 7 bases match TRBD1. CDR3 length equals 15 residues. V lost 2 bases and J lost 3; bases outside the gene matches: 6. Germline V CDR1 and CDR2: MGHRA, YSYEKL. Here the CDR3 DNA reads TGCGCCAGCAGCCAACAGACAGGGTCTGACTATGGCTACACCTTC. Protein sequence: CASSQQTGSDYGYTF.